The rows below give T cell receptor beta chains drawn from one sample of a study of regulatory and conventional T cells in RAG deficiency. Using immunoSEQ multiplex PCR, the repertoire was profiled, and TCRdb retains in-frame clones only, with some absent. The sample has under 20,000 clones, roughly 87% seen once. These data were likewise used in another study, on regulatory T cells.

The sequencing input was Tregs sorted from blood. The receptors were gathered from a human donor in good health. CDR3s include the opening cysteine and the closing phenylalanine or tryptophan. Where a row states a size, it is once, few, many or the class of an expanded clone; other rows omit it.

clone_size: -
v_call: TRBV19
j_call: TRBJ1-1
cdr3_aa: CASRRQGFEAFF

clone_size: -
v_call: TRBV11-3
j_call: TRBJ2-2
cdr3_aa: CASSLGFTGELFF

clone_size: -
v_call: TRBV18
j_call: TRBJ1-5
cdr3_aa: CASSPRGAPNQPQHF

clone_size: -
v_call: TRBV27
j_call: TRBJ1-4
cdr3_aa: CASSERDTNEKLFF

clone_size: -
v_call: TRBV19
j_call: TRBJ2-5
cdr3_aa: CASSLQLVGETQYF

clone_size: -
v_call: TRBV28
j_call: TRBJ2-1
cdr3_aa: CASSPGESSYNEQFF

clone_size: -
v_call: TRBV19
j_call: TRBJ2-3
cdr3_aa: CASRASGRPSSDTQYF

clone_size: -
v_call: TRBV6-5
j_call: TRBJ2-1
cdr3_aa: CASRRGGSYNEQFF

clone_size: -
v_call: TRBV11-2
j_call: TRBJ2-1
cdr3_aa: CASSSGVGEQFF

clone_size: few
v_call: TRBV5-1
j_call: TRBJ2-2
cdr3_aa: CASSLAGRVAGELFF

clone_size: -
v_call: TRBV7-3
j_call: TRBJ2-2
cdr3_aa: CASSFRANPQNTGELFF

clone_size: -
v_call: TRBV7-3
j_call: TRBJ2-2
cdr3_aa: CASSPGLAGELFF

clone_size: -
v_call: TRBV18
j_call: TRBJ1-1
cdr3_aa: CASSPQGQGGTEAFF

clone_size: -
v_call: TRBV27
j_call: TRBJ2-3
cdr3_aa: CASSSLGLAGGRNTQYF

clone_size: once
v_call: TRBV9
j_call: TRBJ2-7
cdr3_aa: CASSPTRGVGYEQYF

clone_size: -
v_call: TRBV7-9
j_call: TRBJ1-2
cdr3_aa: CASSWRTGEGGYTF

clone_size: -
v_call: TRBV2
j_call: TRBJ1-1
cdr3_aa: CASRAQGETEAFF

clone_size: -
v_call: TRBV4-1
j_call: TRBJ1-2
cdr3_aa: CASSQDTYGYTF

clone_size: -
v_call: TRBV6-1
j_call: TRBJ2-7
cdr3_aa: CATKPGQGGYEQYF

clone_size: -
v_call: TRBV6-1
j_call: TRBJ1-1
cdr3_aa: CASATQGNTEAFF

clone_size: -
v_call: TRBV6-5
j_call: TRBJ1-1
cdr3_aa: CASSSRGAAMHGAFF

clone_size: -
v_call: TRBV6-1
j_call: TRBJ1-3
cdr3_aa: CASSYTRAGNTIYF

clone_size: -
v_call: TRBV4-2
j_call: TRBJ1-2
cdr3_aa: CASSPGNRRGNYGYTF

clone_size: -
v_call: TRBV18
j_call: TRBJ2-3
cdr3_aa: CASSPQRTSTDTQYF

clone_size: -
v_call: TRBV11-2
j_call: TRBJ1-1
cdr3_aa: CASSATGYTEAFF

clone_size: -
v_call: TRBV5-1
j_call: TRBJ2-7
cdr3_aa: CASSPGQGVYEQYF

clone_size: -
v_call: TRBV28
j_call: TRBJ2-1
cdr3_aa: CASSNGPYNEQFF

clone_size: once
v_call: TRBV6-6
j_call: TRBJ1-4
cdr3_aa: CASKVREKLFF

clone_size: once
v_call: TRBV2
j_call: TRBJ1-2
cdr3_aa: CANPRQGGNYGYTF

clone_size: -
v_call: TRBV5-6
j_call: TRBJ2-7
cdr3_aa: CASSFLSYSYEQYF